These 27 T cell receptor beta chains came from one sample sequenced in a study of regulatory T cells in long-lasting Graves disease. The authors built TCR beta libraries using iRepertoire HTBI primers and Arm-PCR of CDR3 regions. TCRdb reanalysed the multiplex PCR reads using MiXCR and keeps one entry per CDR3 protein. The sample includes under 450,000 distinct CDR3 sequences, around 24% of them seen just once. Specified time point: persistent/refractory GD, antithyroid drugs over 5 years with positive TRAb. Making the TCR library involved RNA that had been extracted from PBMCs. Material: peripheral blood mononuclear cells (PBMCs), obtained when the disease was refractory, from a patient treated with antithyroid drugs. Receptors originate from a female donor with Graves disease.

This clonotype was recorded at least ten times. The chain combines TRBV2 with TRBJ2-7; the match to TRBD1 covers 7 bases. V lost 4 bases, J lost 6 bases, and 12 bases stayed unmatched. The V gene's germline CDR1 is SNHLY and CDR2 FYNNEI. The CDR3 runs to 15 residues. This CDR3 is CASSAIGQVVGEQYF. In DNA form, the CDR3 reads TGTGCCAGCAGTGCGATAGGACAGGTAGTCGGCGAGCAGTACTTC.

This clonotype showed up just a few times. The genes are TRBV20-1 and TRBJ2-7, with a weak D call TRBD2 (6 bases). The CDR3 spans 15 residues. Between the trimmed V and J ends, which lost 6 bases and 8 bases, there was a span of 26 bases. In germline, CDR1 is DFQATT, CDR2 SNEGSKA (reference sequence). CDR3 sequence reads: CSATLAGPVISQQYF. Here the CDR3 DNA reads TGCAGTGCCACCCTGGCGGGGCCAGTAATCTCCCAGCAGTACTTC.

As regards this clonotype: A much bigger clone sits one base away, suggesting this may be a read error. This chain uses TRBV29-1 with TRBJ2-5, with TRBD2 matching over 7 bases. V was pared by 1 base and J by 9 bases, with 17 bases of the junction left unmatched. The V gene's germline CDR1 is SQVTM and CDR2 ANQGSEA. This CDR3 region has 16 residues. This CDR3 reads CSVEVLGRGNDGAQYF. CDR3 DNA sequence: TGCAGCGTTGAAGTTTTGGGGAGGGGCAACGATGGGGCCCAGTACTTC.

The chain combines TRBV11-2 with TRBJ1-1; D may be TRBD1 (5 bases). This CDR3 has 15 amino acids. Deletions cut 5 bases from V and 3 bases from J, with 16 bases between. Germline CDR1 SGHAT, CDR2 FQNNGV. The CDR3 nucleotides are TGTGCCAGCAGCCCCCTTGAGGGGTTGTACACTGAAGCTTTCTTT. Its protein is CASSPLEGLYTEAFF. The full variable domain, in which reference TRBV11-2 and TRBJ1-1 provide the parts outside the CDR3, is EAGVAQSPRYKIIEKRQSVAFWCNPISGHATLYWYQQILGQGPKLLIQFQNNGVVDDSQLPKDRFSAERLKGVDSTLKIQPAKLEDSAVYLCASSPLEGLYTEAFFGQGTRLTVV.

This clonotype has only a few counts. The genes are TRBV28 and TRBJ1-1; 7 bases map to TRBD1. Looked up from germline, CDR1 is MDHEN and CDR2 is SYDVKM. The CDR3 consists of 15 residues. V shed 6 bases, J shed 5 bases, and the junction held 12 bases outside the gene matches. CDR3 DNA sequence: TGTGCCAGCAGCTCGAATCAGGGGGTGGCGACTGAAGCTTTCTTT. Protein sequence: CASSSNQGVATEAFF. Complete variable domain (other parts from reference TRBV28 and TRBJ1-1): DVKVTQSSRYLVKRTGEKVFLECVQDMDHENMFWYRQDPGLGLRLIYFSYDVKMKEKGDIPEGYSVSREKKERFSLILESASTNQTSMYLCASSSNQGVATEAFFGQGTRLTVV.

This rearrangement joins TRBV27 to TRBJ1-5; D gene uncertain. The ends were cut back, 0 bases at V and 5 bases at J, with 8 bases in the middle. Germline V gene sequence: CDR1 MNHEY, CDR2 SMNVEV (reference sequence). CDR3 length: 14 amino acids. In DNA form, the CDR3 reads TGTGCCAGCAGTTTATCGGGTATTCATCAGCCCCAGCATTTT. This codes for CASSLSGIHQPQHF.

The chain links TRBV14 to TRBJ2-2; D remains ambiguous. V was clipped by 6 bases and J by 1 base, with 15 bases between them. CDR1 is SGHDN and CDR2 is FVKESK in the germline V gene. The CDR3 runs 16 residues. CDR3 amino acids: CASRHGNLRNTGELFF. CDR3 sequence (DNA): TGTGCCAGCAGACACGGCAATTTAAGGAACACCGGGGAGCTGTTTTTT.

This clonotype occurred a few times. The CDR3 sequence: CASSSNRAVGEQYF. CDR3 bases: TGTGCCAGCAGCTCTAACAGGGCAGTCGGCGAGCAGTACTTC. V is TRBV7-9 and J is TRBJ2-7; weak D call: TRBD1 (6 bases). The CDR3 extends over 14 amino acids. In germline, CDR1 is SEHNR, CDR2 FQNEAQ (reference sequence). V was cut by 4 bases and J by 6 bases, with 16 bases left in between.

This clonotype was recorded at least ten times. The chain combines TRBV15 with TRBJ1-3, with D uncertain. The ends were cut back, 1 base at V and 2 bases at J, with 12 bases in the middle. This CDR3 spans 16 amino acids. CDR1 is LNHNV and CDR2 is YYDKDF in the germline V gene (reference sequence). The CDR3 coding sequence is TGTGCCACCAGCAGAGCATCACCAGGTACTGGAAACACCATATATTTT. It yields the protein CATSRASPGTGNTIYF.

This clonotype was seen more than once but under ten times. A junction end diverges from the germline sequence, so it may reflect a read error. The CDR3 nucleotides read TGTGCCAGCAGCTCGACCGCATCAAGGCCTACCTACAAGCAGTACTTC. Protein: CASSSTASRPTYKQYF. The V call is TRBV7-9, the J call TRBJ2-7; no clear D gene. The CDR3 runs 16 residues. The germline V gene encodes CDR1 SEHNR and CDR2 FQNEAQ (reference sequence). Filled out from reference TRBV7-9 and TRBJ2-7, the complete variable domain reads DTGVSQNPRHKITKRGQNVTFRCDPISEHNRLYWYRQTLGQGPEFLTYFQNEAQLEKSRLLSDRFSAERPKGSFSTLEIQRTEQGDSAMYLCASSSTASRPTYKQYFGPGTRLTVT.

The chain carries TRBV5-6 and TRBJ2-7; TRBD2 agrees at 7 bases. Germline CDR1 SGHDT, CDR2 YYEEEE. CDR3 length: 16 residues. With 2 bases clipped from V and 3 bases from J, the junction kept 11 bases outside the gene matches. The chain's CDR3 is CASSFYPVASGYEQYF. In DNA form, the CDR3 reads TGTGCCAGCAGCTTTTATCCTGTAGCTAGCGGCTACGAGCAGTACTTC.

CDR3: CSVERRVQETQYF. Written as DNA, the CDR3 is TGCAGCGTTGAACGACGGGTCCAAGAGACCCAGTACTTC. V gene TRBV29-1 combines with J gene TRBJ2-5; D is unresolved. Germline CDR1 SQVTM, CDR2 ANQGSEA. The length of the CDR3 is 13 residues. With 2 bases removed from V and 1 base from J, the gap between germline ends came to 8 bases.

This clonotype was recorded a few times. The rearrangement uses TRBV6-2 or TRBV6-3 and TRBJ1-4, with a tentative D call TRBD1 (5 bases). CDR3 length equals 15 residues. In germline, CDR1 is MNHEY, CDR2 SVGEGT. With 2 bases removed from V and 3 bases from J, the gap between germline ends came to 10 bases. The CDR3 loop reads CASSYLGTPNEKLFF. Here the CDR3 DNA reads TGTGCCAGCAGTTACCTCGGGACGCCTAATGAAAAACTGTTTTTT.

Concerning this clonotype: A much more abundant neighbour one base away suggests this may be a read error. The chain combines TRBV29-1 with TRBJ2-7; D may be TRBD2 (6 bases). The CDR3 contains 14 residues. Germline values: CDR1 SQVTM, CDR2 ANQGSEA. V gave up 4 bases and J gave up 5 bases, with 18 bases separating them. For the CDR3, the DNA is TGCAGCGTTGCCCCTAGCGAGAGTCTCGACGAGCAGTACTTC. Its translation: CSVAPSESLDEQYF.

Only one count was recorded for this clonotype. The genes are TRBV2 and TRBJ2-5, with D tentatively TRBD1 or TRBD2 (5 bases each). Trimming removed 6 bases at V and 4 bases at J, with 18 bases between. Germline-derived CDR1 and CDR2 are SNHLY and FYNNEI. The CDR3 is 15 residues long. Written as DNA, the CDR3 is TGTGCCAGCAGGCTAGTCGGGACCCCACGAGAGACCCAGTACTTC. This gives the protein CASRLVGTPRETQYF.

This clonotype was seen at least ten times. CDR3 DNA sequence: TGTGCCAGCAGTTTGGGACAGGGAATTGGCTACACCTTC. It yields the protein CASSLGQGIGYTF. The chain couples TRBV2 to TRBJ1-2; 9 bases are shared with TRBD1. CDR1 is SNHLY and CDR2 is FYNNEI in the germline V gene. The CDR3 is made up of 13 amino acids. Trimming cost V 5 bases and J 7 bases; bases outside gene matches: 5.

This clonotype was observed many times. This chain joins TRBV2 and TRBJ2-7; 11 bases match TRBD2. The CDR3 totals 15 residues. Germline CDR1 reads SNHLY; CDR2 reads FYNNEI. The V gene end was trimmed by 1 base and the J gene end by 4 bases; junction bases not matched to a gene: 3. The CDR3 loop is CASSEVASGRYEQYF. The CDR3 DNA reads as TGTGCCAGCAGTGAAGTGGCTAGCGGGAGGTACGAGCAGTACTTC.

This rearrangement joins TRBV30 to TRBJ1-3; unclear D gene. Trimming stripped 0 bases from V and 0 bases from J, with 12 bases between. The CDR3 is 16 amino acids. Germline lookup yields CDR1 GTSNPN and CDR2 SVGIG (reference sequence). CDR3 residues: CAWSVLRAPSGNTIYF. The CDR3 nucleotides read TGTGCCTGGAGTGTACTCCGCGCTCCCTCTGGAAACACCATATATTTT.

At least ten counts were recorded for this clonotype. In nucleotides, the CDR3 is TGTGCCAGCAGCCTAGGGGGCCCGGACGGAGAGACCCAGTACTTC. Its translation is CASSLGGPDGETQYF. The genes are TRBV11-2 and TRBJ2-5; 7 nucleotides align to TRBD1. The CDR3 has 15 residues. CDR1 is SGHAT and CDR2 is FQNNGV in the germline V gene. V lost 5 bases to trimming and J lost 4 bases; unmatched junction nucleotides: 10.

V usage is TRBV5-1 and J usage is TRBJ2-1; no clear D. Germline-derived CDR1 and CDR2 are SGHRS and YFSETQ. There are 14 residues in the CDR3. Trimming shortened V by 1 base and J by 13 bases, and 18 bases separated the two germline ends. CDR3 coding DNA: TGCGCCAGCAGCTTGATATCTGCAGACGATTCCCAGTTCTTC. As protein: CASSLISADDSQFF.

This clonotype was picked up many times. The chain employs TRBV6-1 and TRBJ1-6, with TRBD1 matching over 8 bases. Per germline, CDR1 MNHNS and CDR2 SASEGT. Trimming at V came to 4 bases and at J to 6 bases, leaving 2 bases not matched to a gene. The CDR3 has 14 amino acids. CDR3 sequence reads: CASSADRANSPLHF. CDR3 nucleotide sequence: TGTGCCAGCAGTGCGGACAGGGCTAATTCACCCCTCCACTTT.

This clonotype showed up many times. The genes are TRBV13 and TRBJ2-5, with 13 positions matching TRBD2. Unmatched junction bases numbered 3, after V lost 6 bases and J lost 5 bases. The V gene's germline CDR1 is PRHDT and CDR2 FYEKMQ (reference sequence). The CDR3 covers 14 residues. The CDR3 coding sequence is TGTGCCAGCAGATTGACTAGCGGGAGGGAGACCCAGTACTTC. Protein sequence: CASRLTSGRETQYF.

This clonotype was seen a handful of times. The chain carries TRBV6-2 or TRBV6-3 and TRBJ2-5, with a weak D call TRBD2 (7 bases). V dropped 7 bases and J dropped 5 bases, with 17 bases sitting between them. The CDR3 totals 14 residues. Germline V gene lookup returns CDR1 MNHEY and CDR2 SVGEGT. This CDR3 is CASTREQGGETQYF. The CDR3 DNA reads TGTGCCAGCACCCGAGAACAGGGAGGGGAGACCCAGTACTTC.

This clonotype was seen a handful of times. This chain connects TRBV2 to TRBJ1-5, with 7 bases lining up with TRBD1. The trim removed 11 bases at V and 3 bases at J, leaving 7 bases unmatched. CDR3 length: 13 amino acids. Germline assignment: CDR1 SNHLY and CDR2 FYNNEI. The CDR3 here is CAGGQEDNQPQHF. The CDR3 DNA sequence: TGTGCCGGCGGACAGGAAGACAATCAGCCCCAGCATTTT. Drawing the rest from reference TRBV2 and TRBJ1-5, the complete variable domain is EPEVTQTPSHQVTQMGQEVILRCVPISNHLYFYWYRQILGQKVEFLVSFYNNEISEKSEIFDDQFSVERPDGSNFTLKIRSTKLEDSAMYFCAGGQEDNQPQHFGDGTRLSIL.

V and J are TRBV6-1 and TRBJ1-6, with D unclear. V lost 6 bases and J 10 bases, leaving 22 bases between the germline ends. There are 16 residues in the CDR3. Germline-derived CDR1 and CDR2 are MNHNS and SASEGT. The CDR3 DNA reads as TGTGCCAGCAGCTCCCGATGGGCACCGGTCATGTCACCCCTCCACTTT. Its protein product is CASSSRWAPVMSPLHF.

V is TRBV28 and J is TRBJ2-7, with 12 bases matching TRBD2. Germline V gene sequence: CDR1 MDHEN, CDR2 SYDVKM. V shed 5 bases and J 6 bases; nucleotides not matched to a gene: 5. The CDR3 runs to 14 residues. The CDR3 DNA is TGTGCCAGCAGTCTAGGACTAGCGGGACGCGAGCAGTACTTC. Residues: CASSLGLAGREQYF.

This clonotype was found many times. This chain connects TRBV2 to TRBJ2-5; D not certain. Germline V gene data show CDR1 as SNHLY and CDR2 as FYNNEI. V was shortened by 10 bases and J by 0 bases, with 9 bases between the two germline ends. The CDR3 consists of 12 residues. As DNA, the CDR3 is TGTGCCAAGAAAGACAACCAAGAGACCCAGTACTTC. Amino acid sequence: CAKKDNQETQYF.